The following is a T cell receptor beta chain sequence with its context. This clone was observed once. What antigen it recognizes has not been identified. Qualities for individual bases were not recorded, and no much larger clone is one base off. Spanning cysteine to phenylalanine, the CDR3 consists of 14 amino acids. Only CDR3 DNA remains: 42 bases, in frame from the first base. The germline V gene encodes CDR1 SGHNT and CDR2 YYREEE (reference sequence). The junction carries 11 bases between V and J, which are trimmed by 2 bases and 3 bases respectively. This sample was included in a study of neoadjuvant nivolumab and ipilimumab in lung cancer (dated by TCRdb to 2018 to 2020). Broadly, across the study: Nivolumab was given at 3 mg/kg intravenously on days 1, 15 and 29, and the combination arm added ipilimumab 1 mg/kg on day 1 only. The major pathologic response (MPR) rate in the intention-to-treat population in each study arm was designated as the primary trial endpoint. In the trial, approximately 45 patients with operable NSCLC were treated, of whom some 23 were randomized to nivolumab monotherapy and about 21 to nivolumab plus ipilimumab. The study compared TCR repertoires in pretherapy (baseline) peripheral blood with TCR repertoires in tumors resected at surgery following neoadjuvant immune checkpoint blockade. Matched pretherapy and resected tumor pairs were analyzed for seven patients: four treated with nivolumab and three with nivolumab plus ipilimumab.

The sample's time point label, decoded: at surgical resection after neoadjuvant nivolumab +/- ipilimumab. Samples came from the phase 2 randomized NEOSTAR trial, which tested neoadjuvant nivolumab or nivolumab plus ipilimumab followed by surgery in operable NSCLC. The library was obtained by the immunoSEQ multiplex PCR assay. In the original analysis: Richness and clonality were used to summarize the repertoires, and clones that significantly expanded or contracted between pre- and post-therapy samples were identified. This is the immuneACCESS table as TCRdb keeps it, with only in-frame sequences that have V and J called. A part of the clones is gone; compared with another copy, unresolved V genes explain less than half, and the rest is unexplained. V, J and clone size are taken as reported in that table, and D and trimming were inferred from the DNA itself. The sample table lists 8,500 to 10,000 clones, 70% to 80% of them with a count of one. 7.5% of the sample is in the top ten clones.

The investigation overall reported the following: TCR richness and clonality were greater in resected tumors than in tumor-adjacent uninvolved lung, and increases were seen in more dual-therapy-treated tumors. From pretherapy to surgery, tumor T-cell richness and clonality went up in three of three dual-therapy tumors, versus only two of four nivolumab-treated tumors. TCR richness in pretherapy blood showed a positive correlation with richness in tumors resected after neoadjuvant therapy (Spearman R ~ 0.87). No significant correlation was found between TCR clonality and pathologic tumor regression, and only one major-pathologic-response sample was available for the clonality analysis. A small number of samples underwent TCR sequencing.

This chain joins TRBV5-4 to TRBJ1-1, with TRBD1 as a weak D call on 5 bases. The input for sequencing was tumor tissue, taken after neoadjuvant nivolumab, alone or with ipilimumab, at or shortly before surgery. The clonotype was recovered from an adult with non-small cell lung cancer. Some clones in this sample may be carry-over from other donors' samples. The DNA sequence reads TGTGCCAGCAGCTTTGAGTTGGGGGACACTGAAGCTTTCTTT. This encodes CASSFELGDTEAFF.